This T cell receptor beta chain was profiled in a study of T-cell memory formation after mild COVID-19. In the study overall: Clusters of TCRs were largely donor specific.

Germline V gene lookup returns CDR1 SGHTA and CDR2 FQGNSA. V lost 8 bases to trimming and J lost 0 bases, with 21 bases between them. The CDR3 extends over 17 amino acids. Broader study findings: Day 15 to 85 contractors were CD4/CD8 balanced; later expanders leaned CD4+.

This clonotype was counted only a few times. What it binds is unknown. TCRdb analysed the 5' RACE reads with MiXCR anew, one entry per CDR3 protein. Here the sample spans roughly 370,000 distinct CDR3 sequences, approximately 15% being singletons. The specimen sequenced was PBMCs or a T cell subset sorted from them (not recorded which). The source is a man between 18 and 35 years old who had mild COVID-19 (a few samples of this study predate the infection). Cell type and time point are not known. The chain combines TRBV7-2 with TRBJ2-3; TRBD1 or TRBD2 may be the D gene (5 bases each). The CDR3 bases are TGTGCCAGCTTGGGGGACCCAGGACTGGCTAGCACAGATACGCAGTATTTT. Translated: CASLGDPGLASTDTQYF.